The 19 T cell receptor beta chains below come from one sample, sequenced in a study of T cells in Graves' hyperthyroidism and ophthalmopathy. Amplified regions were TCR beta CDR3 sequences from RNA transcripts. HTBI primers drove first-round RT-PCR of the TCR CDR3. Using its own MiXCR run on the multiplex PCR reads, TCRdb lists one record per CDR3 protein. This sample has 300,000 or so distinct CDR3 sequences, with 15% to 20% found just once. The sequenced material came from blood. The receptors stem from a woman between 45 and 65 years old with Graves' hyperthyroidism.

The CDR3 bases are TGTGCCTGGAGACTAGGGGGCAGTAATTCACCCCTCCACTTT. It is translated as CAWRLGGSNSPLHF. J is TRBJ1-6 and V is TRBV30; 7 nucleotides match TRBD1. V trimming: 3 bases; J trimming: 6 bases; junction bases outside the gene matches: 5. The CDR3 extends over 14 amino acids. Germline lookup yields CDR1 GTSNPN and CDR2 SVGIG (reference sequence).

The sample holds many counts of this clonotype. The chain is built from TRBV11-2 and TRBJ1-3; D remains ambiguous. This CDR3 contains 14 residues. Trimming removed 2 bases from V and 0 bases from J, with 5 bases in between. Germline CDR1 and CDR2: SGHAT and FQNNGV. CDR3 sequence: CASSLQYSGNTIYF. As DNA, the CDR3 is TGTGCCAGCAGCTTACAGTACTCTGGAAACACCATATATTTT.

In DNA form, the CDR3 reads TGCAGCGTCGGACGGGGAACTGAAGCTTTCTTT. This encodes CSVGRGTEAFF. V is TRBV29-1 and J is TRBJ1-1; D uncertain. Trimming took off 6 bases at V and 5 bases at J, with 10 bases between the two ends. The germline V gene has CDR1 SQVTM and CDR2 ANQGSEA. CDR3 length equals 11 residues.

This clonotype came up many times. This chain connects TRBV28 to TRBJ2-5; the D gene is possibly TRBD2 (6 bases). The germline V gene has CDR1 MDHEN and CDR2 SYDVKM. The CDR3 extends over 14 amino acids. V lost 8 bases and J lost 2, with 15 bases in between. CDR3 nucleotide sequence: TGTGCCAGCCCCGTAAGGGGAGGACAAGAGACCCAGTACTTC. Protein product: CASPVRGGQETQYF. Full variable domain (missing parts from reference TRBV28 and TRBJ2-5): DVKVTQSSRYLVKRTGEKVFLECVQDMDHENMFWYRQDPGLGLRLIYFSYDVKMKEKGDIPEGYSVSREKKERFSLILESASTNQTSMYLCASPVRGGQETQYFGPGTRLLVL.

This clonotype was observed at least ten times. The rearrangement joins TRBV30 to TRBJ1-1, with D unclear. Germline CDR1 reads GTSNPN; CDR2 reads SVGIG (reference sequence). V dropped 3 bases and J dropped 4 bases, with 6 bases sitting between them. CDR3 length equals 11 residues. CDR3: CAWRRATEAFF. CDR3 bases: TGTGCCTGGAGAAGAGCCACTGAAGCTTTCTTT.

This clonotype was detected ten times or more. The chain uses TRBV5-1 and TRBJ2-3, with TRBD2 matching over 8 bases. This CDR3 comprises 14 residues. Germline V gene sequence: CDR1 SGHRS, CDR2 YFSETQ. V lost 4 bases to trimming and J lost 7 bases; unmatched junction nucleotides: 8. The CDR3 bases are TGCGCCAGCAGCGTAGCGGGGTGGAGGAATACGCAGTATTTT. Protein product: CASSVAGWRNTQYF.

This clonotype was recorded a few times. The genes are TRBV7-6 and TRBJ2-1; D might be TRBD2 (5 bases). The germline gives CDR1 SGHVS, CDR2 FNYEAQ. The CDR3 is 15 amino acids. The V gene lost 5 bases and the J gene lost 4 bases, with 15 bases spanning the gap. The chain's CDR3 is CASSGTRGIYNEQFF. CDR3 coding DNA: TGTGCCAGCAGCGGTACTCGGGGTATTTACAATGAGCAGTTCTTC.

This clonotype was seen at least ten times. The rearrangement links TRBV12-3 or TRBV12-4 to TRBJ1-2, with TRBD1 as a possible D gene (6 bases). CDR3 length: 15 amino acids. V lost 3 bases and J lost 4, with 15 bases in between. The DNA for the CDR3 is TGTGCCAGCAGTTTCGATCCAGGGGCCAGCTATGGCTACACCTTC. Residues: CASSFDPGASYGYTF.

This clonotype was seen many times. CDR3 protein: CASSLERSGRIFEQYF. CDR3 sequence (DNA): TGTGCCAGCAGCTTAGAGCGGAGCGGGAGAATTTTCGAGCAGTACTTC. This chain connects TRBV7-8 to TRBJ2-7, with 8 bases lining up with TRBD2. Per germline, CDR1 SGHVS and CDR2 FQNEAQ. CDR3 size: 16 residues. The V and J ends lost 1 base and 6 bases, in that order; junction bases with no gene match: 11.

This clonotype turned up a few times. The rearrangement joins TRBV12-3 or TRBV12-4 to TRBJ1-2; D unresolved. V lost 5 bases, J lost 8 bases, and 24 bases lay in between. CDR3 length: 16 amino acids. CDR3 protein: CASSPAWGTDRGGYTF. The CDR3 coding sequence is TGTGCCAGCAGTCCCGCCTGGGGTACGGACCGCGGAGGCTACACCTTC.

This CDR3 reads CASSQGFQYGTEAFF. The CDR3, as DNA: TGCGCCAGCAGCCAAGGGTTCCAGTATGGTACTGAAGCTTTCTTT. The V and J genes are TRBV4-1 and TRBJ1-1; D is uncertain. Germline V gene lookup returns CDR1 MGHRA and CDR2 YSYEKL. The CDR3 extends over 15 amino acids. Deletions cut 1 base from V and 5 bases from J, with 14 bases between.

This clonotype has ten or more counts. V and J are TRBV7-2 and TRBJ2-5; 9 positions match TRBD2. J gave up 4 bases and V 5 bases, and 8 bases lay outside the gene matches. CDR3 length equals 15 residues. Germline lookup yields CDR1 SGHTA and CDR2 FQGNSA. In DNA form, the CDR3 reads TGTGCCAGCAGCAGCGGGGGGAAGGTCGGAGAGACCCAGTACTTC. Amino acid sequence: CASSSGGKVGETQYF.

This clonotype was counted a few times. The chain joins TRBV10-3 to TRBJ2-5; perhaps TRBD1 as D (6 bases). There are 13 residues in the CDR3. Germline CDR1 and CDR2: ENHRY and SYGVKD. The V gene lost 4 bases and the J gene lost 0 bases, with 6 bases spanning the gap. CDR3 DNA: TGTGCCATCAGTGGGACAGACCAAGAGACCCAGTACTTC. Translating it yields CAISGTDQETQYF.

This clonotype was detected a few times. This chain links TRBV7-3 with TRBJ2-1; tentative D call: TRBD1 (6 bases). Trimming took 3 bases from V and 7 from J, leaving 16 bases between them. Germline loops: CDR1 SGHTA, CDR2 FQGTGA. This CDR3 has 15 residues. CDR3 protein: CASSFTGTNGNEQFF. The CDR3, as DNA: TGTGCCAGCAGCTTTACCGGGACAAATGGAAATGAGCAGTTCTTC.

Ten or more counts support this clonotype. The chain carries TRBV20-1 and TRBJ2-5, with D tentatively TRBD1 (5 bases). CDR3 length: 14 amino acids. Germline-derived CDR1 and CDR2 are DFQATT and SNEGSKA (reference sequence). V was pared by 1 base and J by 3 bases, with 12 bases between. The CDR3 bases are TGCAGTGCTAGAGTCTCGCCAGGGAAAGAGACCCAGTACTTC. Amino acids: CSARVSPGKETQYF.

This clonotype was counted only a few times. No conserved phenylalanine or tryptophan ends this CDR3, so it is likely a read error. The V call is TRBV6-1, the J call TRBJ2-1, with TRBD2 matching over 14 bases. The CDR3 length is 15 residues. Trimming cost V 8 bases and J 10 bases; bases outside gene matches: 10. Germline values: CDR1 MNHNS, CDR2 SASEGT. As DNA, the CDR3 is TGTGCCAGCGGATCACCGGGACTAGCGGGGGCCGAGCAGTTCGTC. It encodes CASGSPGLAGAEQFV.

The rearrangement links TRBV19 to TRBJ2-7, with 10 bases identical to TRBD1. Germline assignment: CDR1 LNHDA and CDR2 SQIVND (reference sequence). The CDR3 is 16 amino acids. Germline trimming cut 3 bases from V and 5 bases from J; bases unmatched to any gene: 10. CDR3: CASSMGAGTGDDEQYF. The CDR3 coding sequence is TGTGCCAGTAGTATGGGCGCCGGGACAGGGGACGACGAGCAGTACTTC.

This clonotype was detected a few times. The V gene is TRBV5-1, the J gene TRBJ2-1; 10 nucleotides agree with TRBD2. Germline assignment: CDR1 SGHRS and CDR2 YFSETQ. V shed 7 bases and J 4 bases; nucleotides not matched to a gene: 8. The CDR3 contains 15 residues. CDR3 sequence reads: CASRRNSGGYNEQFF. CDR3 DNA: TGCGCCAGCCGCCGAAATAGCGGGGGGTACAATGAGCAGTTCTTC.

This clonotype was picked up a small number of times. J is TRBJ2-7 and V is TRBV18, with 10 nucleotides matching TRBD1. CDR1 is KGHSH and CDR2 is LQKENI in the germline V gene. Trimming cost V 6 bases and J 5 bases; bases outside gene matches: 7. The CDR3 has 14 amino acids. CDR3 loop: CASSQGQGKDEQYV. The DNA for the CDR3 is TGTGCCAGCTCCCAGGGACAGGGGAAAGACGAGCAGTACGTC.